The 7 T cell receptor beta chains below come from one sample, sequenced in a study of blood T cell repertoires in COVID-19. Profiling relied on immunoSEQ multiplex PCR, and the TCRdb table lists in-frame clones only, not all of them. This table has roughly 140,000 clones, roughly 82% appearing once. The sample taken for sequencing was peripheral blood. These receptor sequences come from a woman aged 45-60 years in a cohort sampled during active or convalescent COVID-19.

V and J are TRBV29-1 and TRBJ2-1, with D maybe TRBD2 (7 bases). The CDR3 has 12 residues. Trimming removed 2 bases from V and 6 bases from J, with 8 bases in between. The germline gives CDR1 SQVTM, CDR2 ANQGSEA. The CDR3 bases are TGCAGCGTTGAAAGGGGGGGCAATGAGCAGTTCTTC. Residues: CSVERGGNEQFF.

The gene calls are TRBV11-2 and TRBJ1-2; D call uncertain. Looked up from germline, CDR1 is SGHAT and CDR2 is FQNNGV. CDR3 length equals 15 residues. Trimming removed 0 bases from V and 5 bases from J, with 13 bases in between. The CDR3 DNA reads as TGTGCCAGCAGCTTAGATCTCACAGCATCTTATGGCTACACCTTC. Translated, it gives CASSLDLTASYGYTF. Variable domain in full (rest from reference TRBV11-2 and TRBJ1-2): EAGVAQSPRYKIIEKRQSVAFWCNPISGHATLYWYQQILGQGPKLLIQFQNNGVVDDSQLPKDRFSAERLKGVDSTLKIQPAKLEDSAVYLCASSLDLTASYGYTFGSGTRLTVV.

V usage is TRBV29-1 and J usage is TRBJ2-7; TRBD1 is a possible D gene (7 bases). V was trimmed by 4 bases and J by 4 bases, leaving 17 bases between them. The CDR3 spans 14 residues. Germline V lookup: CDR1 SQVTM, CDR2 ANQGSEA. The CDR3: CSVGRAGQQYEQYF. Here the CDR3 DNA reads TGCAGCGTTGGGCGGGCGGGACAGCAATACGAGCAGTACTTC.

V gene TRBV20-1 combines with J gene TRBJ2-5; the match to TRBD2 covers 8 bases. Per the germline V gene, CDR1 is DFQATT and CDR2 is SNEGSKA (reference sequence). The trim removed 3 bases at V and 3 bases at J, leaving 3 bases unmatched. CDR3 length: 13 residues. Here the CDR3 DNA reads TGCAGTGCTAGTGTAGCGGGGAAAGAGACCCAGTACTTC. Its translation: CSASVAGKETQYF.

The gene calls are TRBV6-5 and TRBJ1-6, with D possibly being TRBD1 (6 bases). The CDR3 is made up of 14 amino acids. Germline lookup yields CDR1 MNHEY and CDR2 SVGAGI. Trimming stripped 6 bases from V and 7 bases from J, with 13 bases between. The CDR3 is CASRRLGGNSPLHF. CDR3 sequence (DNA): TGTGCCAGCAGGCGCCTAGGGGGAAATTCACCCCTCCACTTT.

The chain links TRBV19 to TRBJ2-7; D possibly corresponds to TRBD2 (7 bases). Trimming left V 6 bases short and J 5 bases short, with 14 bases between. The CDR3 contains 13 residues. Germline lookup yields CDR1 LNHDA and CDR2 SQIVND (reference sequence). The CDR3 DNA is TGTGCCAGTAGCCCTGGGGGGGCCCACGAGCAGTACTTC. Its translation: CASSPGGAHEQYF.

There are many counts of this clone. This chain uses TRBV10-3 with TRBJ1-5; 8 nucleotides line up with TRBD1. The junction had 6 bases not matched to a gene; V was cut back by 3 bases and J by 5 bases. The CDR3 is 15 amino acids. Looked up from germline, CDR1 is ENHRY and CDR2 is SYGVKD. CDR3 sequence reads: CAISDSDRGYQPQHF. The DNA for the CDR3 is TGTGCCATCAGTGATTCCGACAGGGGTTATCAGCCCCAGCATTTT.